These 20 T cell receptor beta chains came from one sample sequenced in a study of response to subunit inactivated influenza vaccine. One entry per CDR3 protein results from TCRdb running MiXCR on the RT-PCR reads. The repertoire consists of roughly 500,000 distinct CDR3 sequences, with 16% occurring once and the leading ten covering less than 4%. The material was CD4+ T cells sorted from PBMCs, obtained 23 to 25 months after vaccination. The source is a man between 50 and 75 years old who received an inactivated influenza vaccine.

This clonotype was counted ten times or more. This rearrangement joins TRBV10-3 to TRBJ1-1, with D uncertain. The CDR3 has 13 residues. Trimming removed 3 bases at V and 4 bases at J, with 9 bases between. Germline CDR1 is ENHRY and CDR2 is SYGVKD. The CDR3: CAISDYRGTEAFF. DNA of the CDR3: TGTGCCATCAGTGACTACCGGGGCACTGAAGCTTTCTTT.

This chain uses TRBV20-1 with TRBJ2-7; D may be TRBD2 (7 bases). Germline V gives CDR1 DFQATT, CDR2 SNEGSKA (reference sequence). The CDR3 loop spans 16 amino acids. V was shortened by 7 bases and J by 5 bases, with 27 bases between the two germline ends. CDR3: CSGNPLGGGKAHEQYF. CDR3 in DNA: TGCAGTGGTAACCCATTAGGGGGGGGTAAGGCACACGAGCAGTACTTC.

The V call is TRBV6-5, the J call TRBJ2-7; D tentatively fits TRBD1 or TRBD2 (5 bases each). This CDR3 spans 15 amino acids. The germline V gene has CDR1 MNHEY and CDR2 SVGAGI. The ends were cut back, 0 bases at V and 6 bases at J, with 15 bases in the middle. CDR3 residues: CASSYSGTMGAEQYF. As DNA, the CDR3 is TGTGCCAGCAGTTACTCAGGGACGATGGGAGCCGAGCAGTACTTC.

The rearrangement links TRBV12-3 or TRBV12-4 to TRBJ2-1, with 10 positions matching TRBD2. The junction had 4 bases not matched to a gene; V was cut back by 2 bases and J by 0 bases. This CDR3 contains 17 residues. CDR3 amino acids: CASSLPASGSSYNEQFF. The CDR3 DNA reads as TGTGCCAGCAGTTTACCGGCTAGCGGGAGCTCCTACAATGAGCAGTTCTTC.

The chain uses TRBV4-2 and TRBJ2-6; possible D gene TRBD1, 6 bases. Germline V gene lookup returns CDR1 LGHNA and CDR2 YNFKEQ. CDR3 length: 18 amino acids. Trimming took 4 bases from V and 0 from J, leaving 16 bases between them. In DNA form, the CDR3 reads TGTGCCAGCAGCCCCGGGACACCTACAAGCTCTGGGGCCAACGTCCTGACTTTC. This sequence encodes CASSPGTPTSSGANVLTF.

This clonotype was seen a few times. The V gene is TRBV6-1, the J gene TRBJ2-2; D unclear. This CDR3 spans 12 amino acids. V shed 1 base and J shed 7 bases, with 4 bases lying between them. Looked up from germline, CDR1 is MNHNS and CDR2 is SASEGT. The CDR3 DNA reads TGTGCCAGCAGTGAAGGTAGCGGGGAGCTGTTTTTT. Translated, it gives CASSEGSGELFF.

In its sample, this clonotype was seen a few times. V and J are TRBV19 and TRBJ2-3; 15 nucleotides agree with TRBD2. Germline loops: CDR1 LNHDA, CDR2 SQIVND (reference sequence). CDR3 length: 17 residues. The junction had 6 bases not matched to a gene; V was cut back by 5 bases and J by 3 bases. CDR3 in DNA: TGTGCCAGTAGTTTCGGGACTAGCGGGAGGAGAACAGATACGCAGTATTTT. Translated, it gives CASSFGTSGRRTDTQYF. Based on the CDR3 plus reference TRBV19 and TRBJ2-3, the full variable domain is DGGITQSPKYLFRKEGQNVTLSCEQNLNHDAMYWYRQDPGQGLRLIYYSQIVNDFQKGDIAEGYSVSREKKESFPLTVTSAQKNPTAFYLCASSFGTSGRRTDTQYFGPGTRLTVL.

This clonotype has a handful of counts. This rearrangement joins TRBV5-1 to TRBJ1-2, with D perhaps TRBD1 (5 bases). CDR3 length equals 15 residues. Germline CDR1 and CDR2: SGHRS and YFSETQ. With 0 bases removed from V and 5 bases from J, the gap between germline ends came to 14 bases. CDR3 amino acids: CASSLGQGLLYGYTF. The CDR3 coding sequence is TGCGCCAGCAGCTTGGGGCAGGGACTGCTTTATGGCTACACCTTC.

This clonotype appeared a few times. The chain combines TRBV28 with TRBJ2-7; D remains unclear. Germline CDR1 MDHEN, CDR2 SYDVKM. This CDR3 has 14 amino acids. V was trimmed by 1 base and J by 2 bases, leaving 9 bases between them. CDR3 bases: TGTGCCAGCAGTTTATTACAGACCACCTACGAGCAGTACTTC. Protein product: CASSLLQTTYEQYF.

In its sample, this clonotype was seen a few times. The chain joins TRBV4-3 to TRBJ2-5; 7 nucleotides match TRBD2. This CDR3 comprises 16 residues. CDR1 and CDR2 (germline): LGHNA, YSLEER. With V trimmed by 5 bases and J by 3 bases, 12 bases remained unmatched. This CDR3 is CASSVGPAGKKETQYF. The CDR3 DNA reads TGCGCCAGCAGCGTTGGTCCAGCGGGAAAAAAAGAGACCCAGTACTTC.

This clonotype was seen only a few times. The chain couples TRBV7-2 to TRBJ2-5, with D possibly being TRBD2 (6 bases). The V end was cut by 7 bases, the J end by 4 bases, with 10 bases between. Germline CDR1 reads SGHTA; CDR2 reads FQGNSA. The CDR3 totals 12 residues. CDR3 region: CASKRLGETQYF. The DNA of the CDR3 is TGTGCCAGCAAAAGACTAGGAGAGACCCAGTACTTC.

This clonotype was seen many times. Here the CDR3 reads CSVEDRAWGEQFF. The CDR3 bases are TGCAGCGTTGAAGACAGGGCCTGGGGTGAGCAGTTCTTC. The chain couples TRBV29-1 to TRBJ2-1; D possibly corresponds to TRBD1 (5 bases). V shed 0 bases and J shed 9 bases, with 12 bases lying between them. This CDR3 contains 13 residues. CDR1 SQVTM and CDR2 ANQGSEA come from the germline V gene.

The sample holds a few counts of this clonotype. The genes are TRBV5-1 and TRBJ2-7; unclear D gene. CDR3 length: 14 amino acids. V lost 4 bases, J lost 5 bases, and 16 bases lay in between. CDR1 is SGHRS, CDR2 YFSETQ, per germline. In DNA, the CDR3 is TGCGCCAGCAGCGCGAATGCCAGGAACAACGAGCAGTACTTC. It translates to CASSANARNNEQYF.

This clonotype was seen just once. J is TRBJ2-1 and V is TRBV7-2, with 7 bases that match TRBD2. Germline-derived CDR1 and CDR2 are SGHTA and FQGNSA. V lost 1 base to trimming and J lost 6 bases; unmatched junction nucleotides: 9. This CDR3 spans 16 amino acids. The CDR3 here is CASSLGVAGVFNEQFF. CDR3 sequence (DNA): TGTGCCAGCAGCTTAGGGGTTGCGGGAGTCTTCAATGAGCAGTTCTTC.

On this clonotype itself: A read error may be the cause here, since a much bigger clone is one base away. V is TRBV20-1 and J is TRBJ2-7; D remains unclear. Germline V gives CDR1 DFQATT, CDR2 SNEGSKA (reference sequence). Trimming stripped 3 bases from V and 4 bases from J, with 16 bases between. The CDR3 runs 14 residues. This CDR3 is CSARATPKGYEQYF. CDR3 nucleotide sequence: TGCAGTGCTAGGGCCACTCCCAAAGGGTACGAGCAGTACTTC.

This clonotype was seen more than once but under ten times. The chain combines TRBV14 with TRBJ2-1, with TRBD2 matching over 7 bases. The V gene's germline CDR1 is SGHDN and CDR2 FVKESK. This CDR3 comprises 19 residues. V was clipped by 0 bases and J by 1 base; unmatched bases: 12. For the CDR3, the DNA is TGTGCCAGCAGCCAAGACGGAGCGGGGCGGCCCCTTTCCTACAATGAGCAGTTCTTC. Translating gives CASSQDGAGRPLSYNEQFF.

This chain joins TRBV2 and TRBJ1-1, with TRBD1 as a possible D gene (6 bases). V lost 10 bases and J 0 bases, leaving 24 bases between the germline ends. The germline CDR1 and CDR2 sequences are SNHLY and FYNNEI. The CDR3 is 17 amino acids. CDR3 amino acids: CATPSGGPTIMNTEAFF. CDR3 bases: TGTGCCACCCCGAGCGGGGGGCCCACCATAATGAACACTGAAGCTTTCTTT. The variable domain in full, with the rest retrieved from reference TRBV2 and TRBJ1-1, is EPEVTQTPSHQVTQMGQEVILRCVPISNHLYFYWYRQILGQKVEFLVSFYNNEISEKSEIFDDQFSVERPDGSNFTLKIRSTKLEDSAMYFCATPSGGPTIMNTEAFFGQGTRLTVV.

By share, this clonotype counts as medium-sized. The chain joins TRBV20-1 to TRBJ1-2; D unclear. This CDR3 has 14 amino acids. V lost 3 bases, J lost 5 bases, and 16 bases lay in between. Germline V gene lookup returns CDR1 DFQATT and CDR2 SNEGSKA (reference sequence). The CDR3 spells CSASDEDSGYGYTF. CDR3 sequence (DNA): TGCAGTGCTAGTGATGAGGACTCGGGGTATGGCTACACCTTC.

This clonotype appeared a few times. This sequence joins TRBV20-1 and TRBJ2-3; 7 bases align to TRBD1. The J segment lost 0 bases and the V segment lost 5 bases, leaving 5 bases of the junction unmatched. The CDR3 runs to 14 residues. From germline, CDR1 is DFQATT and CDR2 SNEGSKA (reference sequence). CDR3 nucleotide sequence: TGCAGTGCTCCGGACAGGACTAGCACAGATACGCAGTATTTT. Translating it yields CSAPDRTSTDTQYF.

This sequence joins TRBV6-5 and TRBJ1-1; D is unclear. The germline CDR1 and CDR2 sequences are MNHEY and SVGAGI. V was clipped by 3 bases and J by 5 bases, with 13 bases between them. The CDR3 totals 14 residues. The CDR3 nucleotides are TGTGCCAGCAGTTATACGGGTTGGGGAACTGAAGCTTTCTTT. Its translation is CASSYTGWGTEAFF.